A selection of T cell receptor beta chains follows, all from one sample in a study of blood T cell repertoires in COVID-19. Some clones are missing from TCRdb's copy, which holds only in-frame ones; the method was immunoSEQ multiplex PCR. The table records approximately 68,000 clones, 70% to 85% of them present only once. Sequencing was carried out using peripheral blood. The receptors were sampled from an elderly man with active COVID-19. Each CDR3 is given with its conserved first and last residue. A D gene is named only where the DNA matches it firmly. Only part of the rows carry a size: once, few, many, or a class if the clone is expanded.

v_call	j_call	d_call	clone_size	cdr3_nt	cdr3_aa
TRBV23-1	TRBJ1-2	.	.	TGCGCCAGCAGTCAATGGGGGGTAATGGGAGGCTACACCTTC	CASSQWGVMGGYTF
TRBV2	TRBJ2-4	TRBD1	.	TGTGCCAGCAGTGAAGGACCAGGGGGCTTAGCCAAAAACATTCAGTACTTC	CASSEGPGGLAKNIQYF
TRBV6-5	TRBJ1-2	.	.	TGTGCCAGCAGGGACCCCGGGACAAATGGCTACACCTTC	CASRDPGTNGYTF
TRBV9	TRBJ2-2	.	.	TGTGCCAGCAGCGTAGCTATATCGGGTTCCGGGGAGCTGTTTTTT	CASSVAISGSGELFF
TRBV18	TRBJ2-2	.	.	TGTGCCAGCTCAGCGCAGGGGAACACCGGGGAGCTGTTTTTT	CASSAQGNTGELFF
TRBV5-4	TRBJ2-7	.	few	TGTGCCAGCAGCTTGTGGCAGGGACTGGACGAGCAGTACTTC	CASSLWQGLDEQYF
TRBV9	TRBJ2-2	.	.	TGTGCCAGCAGCGTATCTGTGGGGGGCACCGGGGAGCTGTTTTTT	CASSVSVGGTGELFF
TRBV3-1/TRBV3-2	TRBJ1-6	.	.	TGTGCCAGCAGCCAAGGCGGAGCAAATTCACCCCTCCACTTT	CASSQGGANSPLHF
TRBV7-2	TRBJ1-6	TRBD1	.	TGTGCCAGCAGCTTTAGTGGACAGGGGTATTCACCCCTCCACTTT	CASSFSGQGYSPLHF
TRBV18	TRBJ1-1	.	.	TGTGCCAGCTCACCCCTAGCCCAAGGCACTGAAGCTTTCTTT	CASSPLAQGTEAFF
TRBV9	TRBJ1-1	.	.	TGTGCCAGCAGCGTAGGTTCCCAGGCGCGGGACACTGAAGCTTTCTTT	CASSVGSQARDTEAFF